This T cell receptor (beta chain) was recorded in a study of OX40 agonist ivuxolimab in advanced cancers. Background on the study: Patients with hepatocellular carcinoma, melanoma, renal cell or head and neck cancer made up the dose-escalation patients. Study-level results: Some nonresponders also had low normalized T-cell clonal expansion.

Trimming cost V 1 base and J 1 base, with 13 bases left between them. The CDR3 length is 16 residues. Germline-derived CDR1 and CDR2 are MGHRA and YSYEKL. This clone was counted a single time. The antigen remains undetermined. Libraries were prepared by immunoSEQ multiplex PCR; TCRdb keeps only in-frame clonotypes and omits some of them. The sample consists of fewer than 80,000 clones, roughly nine tenths of them appearing once. The receptor comes from an adult with an advanced solid tumor such as melanoma, head and neck, liver or kidney cancer. The chain joins TRBV4-1 to TRBJ2-5, with D maybe TRBD1 (5 bases). Specimen: CD4+ or CD8+ T cells sorted from blood, collected in a trial of the OX40 agonist ivuxolimab. CDR3 residues: CASSQGAGWGQETQYF. DNA for the CDR3: TGCGCCAGCAGCCAAGGGGCAGGGTGGGGCCAAGAGACCCAGTACTTC.